The present T cell receptor beta chain was sequenced within a study of T cells in Graves' hyperthyroidism and ophthalmopathy. This clonotype was counted at least ten times. From RNA transcripts, TCR beta CDR3 regions were amplified. TCR CDR3 underwent first-round RT-PCR with the HTBI primer set. From the multiplex PCR reads, TCRdb called clonotypes with MiXCR, one entry per CDR3 protein. The table lists a few hundred thousand distinct CDR3 sequences, 13% to 15% of them singletons. Exclusion followed for patients with uncontrolled infection, other autoimmune disease, pregnancy or lactation. V was shortened by 1 base and J by 1 base, with 16 bases between the two germline ends. Germline assignment: CDR1 KGHSH and CDR2 LQKENI. The CDR3 extends over 17 amino acids.

Sequencing was performed on blood. This clonotype was sampled from a woman younger than 45 with Graves' ophthalmopathy. The chain is built from TRBV18 and TRBJ1-1, with no clear D. The CDR3 DNA sequence: TGTGCCAGCTCACCACGAGCCAGTAGTCATCGGAACACTGAAGCTTTCTTT. Translation gives CASSPRASSHRNTEAFF.